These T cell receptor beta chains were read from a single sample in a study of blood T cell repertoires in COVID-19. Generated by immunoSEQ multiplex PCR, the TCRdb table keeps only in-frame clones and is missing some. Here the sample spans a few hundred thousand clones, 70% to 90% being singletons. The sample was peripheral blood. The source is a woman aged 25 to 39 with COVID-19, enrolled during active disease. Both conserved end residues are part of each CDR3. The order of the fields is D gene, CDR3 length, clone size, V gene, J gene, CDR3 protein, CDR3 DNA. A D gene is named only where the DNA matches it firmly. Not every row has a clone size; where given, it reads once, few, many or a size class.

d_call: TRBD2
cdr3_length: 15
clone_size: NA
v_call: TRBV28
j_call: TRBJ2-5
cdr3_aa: CASRLTSGVQETQYF
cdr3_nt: TGTGCCAGCAGGTTGACTAGCGGGGTCCAAGAGACCCAGTACTTC

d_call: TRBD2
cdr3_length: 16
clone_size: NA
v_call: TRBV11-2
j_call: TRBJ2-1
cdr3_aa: CASSLDQAGGRYEQFF
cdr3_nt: TGTGCCAGCAGCTTAGATCAGGCGGGAGGGCGGTATGAGCAGTTCTTC

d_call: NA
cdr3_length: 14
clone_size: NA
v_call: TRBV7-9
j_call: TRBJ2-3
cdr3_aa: CASSLTGSTDTQYF
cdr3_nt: TGTGCCAGCAGCTTAACCGGGAGCACAGATACGCAGTATTTT

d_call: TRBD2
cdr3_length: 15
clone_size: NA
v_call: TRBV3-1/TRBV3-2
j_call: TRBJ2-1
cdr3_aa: CASSQRLAGVYEQFF
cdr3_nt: TGTGCCAGCAGCCAACGTCTAGCGGGAGTTTATGAGCAGTTCTTC

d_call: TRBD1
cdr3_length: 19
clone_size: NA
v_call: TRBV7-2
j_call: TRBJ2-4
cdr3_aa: CASSEDRGRGRVAKNIQYF
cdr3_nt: TGTGCCAGCAGCGAGGACAGGGGCCGAGGCCGGGTAGCCAAAAACATTCAGTACTTC

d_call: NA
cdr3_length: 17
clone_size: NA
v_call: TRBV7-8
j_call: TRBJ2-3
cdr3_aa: CASSLAGQGHSTDTQYF
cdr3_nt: TGTGCCAGCAGCTTAGCGGGGCAGGGACACAGCACAGATACGCAGTATTTT

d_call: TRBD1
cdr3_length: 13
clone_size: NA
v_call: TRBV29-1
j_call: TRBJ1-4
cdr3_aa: CSVVGQGNEKLFF
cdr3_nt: TGCAGCGTTGTAGGACAGGGTAATGAAAAACTGTTTTTT

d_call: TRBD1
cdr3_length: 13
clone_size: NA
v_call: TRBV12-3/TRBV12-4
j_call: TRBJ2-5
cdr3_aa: CASRPGQEETQYF
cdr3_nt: TGTGCCAGCAGACCGGGACAGGAAGAGACCCAGTACTTC

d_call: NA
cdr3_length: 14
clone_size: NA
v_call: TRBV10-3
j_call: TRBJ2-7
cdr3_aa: CAISERGSSYEQYF
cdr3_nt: TGTGCCATCAGTGAGCGGGGGAGCTCCTACGAGCAGTACTTC

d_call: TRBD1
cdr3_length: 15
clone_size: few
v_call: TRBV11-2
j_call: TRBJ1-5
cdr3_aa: CASSAGTGSNQPQHF
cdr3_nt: TGTGCCAGCAGCGCCGGGACAGGGAGCAATCAGCCCCAGCATTTT

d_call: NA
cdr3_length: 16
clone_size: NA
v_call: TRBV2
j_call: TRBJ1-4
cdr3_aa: CASSEYGPAANEKLFF
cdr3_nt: TGTGCCAGCAGTGAATACGGCCCGGCGGCTAATGAAAAACTGTTTTTT

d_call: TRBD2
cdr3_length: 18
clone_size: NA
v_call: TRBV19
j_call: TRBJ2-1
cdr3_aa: CASSTRLAGGYSYNEQFF
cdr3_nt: TGTGCCAGTAGTACGCGACTAGCGGGAGGCTACTCCTACAATGAGCAGTTCTTC

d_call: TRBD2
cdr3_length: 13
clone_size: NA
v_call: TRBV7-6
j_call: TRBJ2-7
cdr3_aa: CASGGGGTYEQYF
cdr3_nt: TGTGCCAGCGGGGGGGGAGGAACCTACGAGCAGTACTTC

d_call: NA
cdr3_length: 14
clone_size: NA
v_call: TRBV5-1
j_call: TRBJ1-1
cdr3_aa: CASSAGQMNTEAFF
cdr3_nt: TGCGCCAGCAGCGCAGGACAGATGAACACTGAAGCTTTCTTT

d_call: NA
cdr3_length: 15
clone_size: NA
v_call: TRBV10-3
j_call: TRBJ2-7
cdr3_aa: CAISELGDTSYEQYF
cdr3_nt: TGTGCCATCAGTGAGTTAGGGGACACTTCCTACGAGCAGTACTTC

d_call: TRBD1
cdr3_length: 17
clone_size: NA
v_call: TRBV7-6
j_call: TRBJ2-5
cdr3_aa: CASSLEPRHKGAETQYF
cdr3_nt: TGTGCCAGCAGCTTAGAGCCCCGACACAAGGGGGCGGAGACCCAGTACTTC

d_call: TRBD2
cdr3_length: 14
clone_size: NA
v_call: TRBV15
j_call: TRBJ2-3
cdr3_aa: CAAAGGRVTDTQYF
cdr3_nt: TGTGCCGCTGCGGGAGGGCGAGTCACAGATACGCAGTATTTT

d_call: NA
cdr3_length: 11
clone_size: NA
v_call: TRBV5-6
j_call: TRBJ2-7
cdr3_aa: CASSWAKEQYF
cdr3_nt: TGTGCCAGCAGCTGGGCAAAGGAGCAGTACTTC

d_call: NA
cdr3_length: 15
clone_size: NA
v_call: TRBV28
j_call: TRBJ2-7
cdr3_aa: CASSLSFQGGHEQYF
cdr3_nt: TGTGCCAGCAGTTTATCATTCCAGGGTGGGCACGAGCAGTACTTC

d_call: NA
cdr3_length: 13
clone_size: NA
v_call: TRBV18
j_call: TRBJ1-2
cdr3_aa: CASSPRGWYGYTF
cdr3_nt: TGTGCCAGCTCACCAAGGGGGTGGTATGGCTACACCTTC

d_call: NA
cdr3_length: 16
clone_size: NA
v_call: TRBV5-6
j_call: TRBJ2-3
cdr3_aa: CASSIQGRPSTDTQYF
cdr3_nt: TGTGCCAGCAGCATACAGGGCCGCCCTAGCACAGATACGCAGTATTTT

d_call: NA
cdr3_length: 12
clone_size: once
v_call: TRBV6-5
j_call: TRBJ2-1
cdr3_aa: CASSRKADEQFF
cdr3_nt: TGTGCCAGCAGTCGTAAAGCGGATGAGCAGTTCTTC

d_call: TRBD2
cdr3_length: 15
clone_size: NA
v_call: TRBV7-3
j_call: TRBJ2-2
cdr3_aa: CASSEPSGRTGELFF
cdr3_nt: TGTGCCAGCAGTGAGCCTAGCGGGAGAACCGGGGAGCTGTTTTTT

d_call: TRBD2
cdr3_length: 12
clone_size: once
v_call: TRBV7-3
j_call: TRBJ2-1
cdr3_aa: CASSIPAGEQFF
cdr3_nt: TGTGCCAGCAGCATTCCAGCGGGGGAGCAGTTCTTC

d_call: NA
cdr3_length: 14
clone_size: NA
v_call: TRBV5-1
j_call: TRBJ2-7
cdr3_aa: CASSLVTGEGEQYF
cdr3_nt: TGCGCCAGCAGCTTGGTTACGGGAGAGGGCGAGCAGTACTTC

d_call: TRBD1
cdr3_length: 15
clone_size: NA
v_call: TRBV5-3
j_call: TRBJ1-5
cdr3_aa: CARSLARGLNQPQHF
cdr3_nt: TGTGCCAGAAGCTTGGCCAGGGGGCTCAATCAGCCCCAGCATTTT

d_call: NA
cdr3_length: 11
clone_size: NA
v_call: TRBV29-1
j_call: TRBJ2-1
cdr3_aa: CSGNGLFEQFF
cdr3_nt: TGCAGCGGGAATGGGCTTTTTGAGCAGTTCTTC

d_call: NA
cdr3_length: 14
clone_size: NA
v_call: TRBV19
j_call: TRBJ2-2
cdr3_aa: CASRTGLNTGELFF
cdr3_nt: TGTGCCAGTAGGACGGGACTTAACACCGGGGAGCTGTTTTTT

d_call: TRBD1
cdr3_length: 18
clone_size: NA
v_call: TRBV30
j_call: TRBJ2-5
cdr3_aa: CAWSSGTGDTRKWSDQYF
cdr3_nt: TGTGCCTGGAGTTCCGGGACAGGAGATACCCGCAAATGGAGTGACCAGTACTTC

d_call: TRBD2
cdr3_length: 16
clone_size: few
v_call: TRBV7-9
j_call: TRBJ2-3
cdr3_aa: CASSLLSASGRDTQYF
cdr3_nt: TGTGCCAGCAGCTTATTATCGGCTAGCGGGAGAGATACGCAGTATTTT

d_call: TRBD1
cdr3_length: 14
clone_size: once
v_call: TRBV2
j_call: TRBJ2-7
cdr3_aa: CASSEEGTGYEQYF
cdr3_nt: TGTGCCAGCAGTGAAGAGGGGACAGGCTACGAGCAGTACTTC

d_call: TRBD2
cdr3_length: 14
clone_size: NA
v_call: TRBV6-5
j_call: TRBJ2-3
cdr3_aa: CASREAGVTDTQYF
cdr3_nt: TGTGCCAGCCGAGAGGCGGGAGTCACAGATACGCAGTATTTT

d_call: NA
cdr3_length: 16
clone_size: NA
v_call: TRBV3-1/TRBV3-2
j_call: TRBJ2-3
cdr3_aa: CASSFHLGGTTDTQYF
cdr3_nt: TGTGCCAGCAGCTTTCACCTCGGCGGGACCACAGATACGCAGTATTTT

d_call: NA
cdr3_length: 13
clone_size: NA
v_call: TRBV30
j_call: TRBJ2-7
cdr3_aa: CAWSSSQMYEQYF
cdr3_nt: TGTGCCTGGAGTTCATCACAGATGTACGAGCAGTACTTC

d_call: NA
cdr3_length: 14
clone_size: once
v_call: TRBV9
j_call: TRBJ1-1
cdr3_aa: CASSARVSGTEAFF
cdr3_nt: TGTGCCAGCAGCGCCAGGGTAAGTGGGACTGAAGCTTTCTTT

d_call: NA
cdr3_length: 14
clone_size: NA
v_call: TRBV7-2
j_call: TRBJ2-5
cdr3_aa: CASSPARQTETQYF
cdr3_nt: TGTGCCAGCAGCCCCGCCCGACAAACAGAGACCCAGTACTTC

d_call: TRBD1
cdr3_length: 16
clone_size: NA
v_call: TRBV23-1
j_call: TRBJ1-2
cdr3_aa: CASSQSPRTGDGGYTF
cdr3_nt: TGCGCCAGCAGTCAATCTCCTCGGACAGGGGACGGAGGCTACACCTTC

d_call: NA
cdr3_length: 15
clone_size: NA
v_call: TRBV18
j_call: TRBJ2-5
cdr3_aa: CASSALEGYQETQYF
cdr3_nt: TGTGCCAGCTCAGCCCTAGAGGGTTACCAAGAGACCCAGTACTTC

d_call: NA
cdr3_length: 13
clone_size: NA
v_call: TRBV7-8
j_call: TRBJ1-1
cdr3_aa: CASIGQWSTEAFF
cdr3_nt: TGTGCCAGCATCGGTCAGTGGAGCACTGAAGCTTTCTTT

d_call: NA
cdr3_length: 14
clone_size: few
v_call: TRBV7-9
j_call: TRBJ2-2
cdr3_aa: CASSLSADTGELFF
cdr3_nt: TGTGCCAGCAGCTTATCAGCGGACACCGGGGAGCTGTTTTTT

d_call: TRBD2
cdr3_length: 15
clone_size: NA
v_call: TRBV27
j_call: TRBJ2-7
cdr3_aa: CASSLSPSGTYEQYF
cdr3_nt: TGTGCCAGCAGTCTGTCTCCTAGCGGCACCTACGAGCAGTACTTC

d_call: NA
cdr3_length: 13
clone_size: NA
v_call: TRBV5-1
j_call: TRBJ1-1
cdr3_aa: CASSLEIRTEAFF
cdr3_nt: TGCGCCAGCAGCTTGGAAATCCGGACTGAAGCTTTCTTT

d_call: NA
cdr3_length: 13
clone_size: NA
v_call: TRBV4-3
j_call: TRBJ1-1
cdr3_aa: CASTRVMNTEAFF
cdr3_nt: TGCGCCAGCACGAGGGTCATGAACACTGAAGCTTTCTTT